Here is one T cell receptor (beta chain) with its context. Its recognized antigen is unknown. At one end the junction does not follow the germline gene, possibly because of a read error. Reading from cysteine to phenylalanine, the CDR3 counts 11 amino acids. Only the CDR3 portion is preserved as DNA: 33 bases, with reading frame beginning at the first base. The germline V gene supplies CDR1 SGHDT and CDR2 YYEEEE. RNA was isolated from bulk unsorted tissue, and RNA quality was assessed with a NanoDrop ND-1000 and an Agilent 2100. The donors were newly diagnosed lung cancer patients admitted for thoracic surgery in China from August to November 2014 who had not received prior chemotherapy. Patients who had received previous radiotherapy or chemotherapy, or who had another concurrent cancer, were excluded from the study. Surgical tissue pieces of about 1-2.1 cm3 were preserved in RNAlater solution and stored at -80 °C until use.

These data belong to a study of tumor and adjacent non-tumor tissue in lung cancer (dated by TCRdb to the late 2010s). Looking at the study overall: Patients with adenocarcinoma (approximately 11), squamous cell carcinoma (2) and small cell lung cancer (1) were included in the cohort. The study compared bulk TCRbeta repertoires from lung tumor tissue and matched distant non-tumor lung tissue of some 16 lung cancer patients. The 15 or so patients were aged roughly 31 to 80 years, included approximately ten men and 5 women, and had TNM stage I to III disease. Sequencing produced around 130,000,000 productive TCRbeta reads in total, an average of approximately 4.5 million reads per sample. For each patient, one tumor sample and one normal lung sample were taken, giving about 29 paired specimens that underwent TCRbeta CDR3 sequencing. Results and caveats for the whole study, not just this receptor: With only roughly 15 patients in the cohort, the authors noted that larger samples and more detailed clinical data are needed. Neither the sequencing platform nor unique molecular identifiers are named or mentioned anywhere in the methods. Because peripheral blood was not sequenced, the blood TCRbeta repertoires of the lung cancer patients in the study went unexamined. Significantly higher TCR diversity was found in younger patients, and higher tumor TCR diversity was associated with shorter overall and disease-free survival. The top 100 clones accounted for a significantly larger cumulative portion of the repertoire in normal lung than in tumor tissue. Tumor tissue showed significantly higher TCR diversity (inverse Simpson) than normal lung tissue, at around 450 vs 150 (P = 0.0075, Mann-Whitney U test).

Library preparation used multiplex PCR. The sequencer listed for this sample is Illumina HiSeq 2500. TCRbeta libraries were built by three rounds of nested PCR using primers (Table S4), following protocols modified from ARM-PCR. Before sequencing, PCR products of 200-500 bp were cut from the gel and purified using the QIAquick gel extraction kit. Regarding the original processing steps: Trimmomatic was used to clean the reads, FLASH was used to merge the reads into complete CDR3 sequences, and MiTCR was used to assign the reads to V(D)J germline segments. VDJtools was used to compute clonal diversity as the inverse Simpson's index. In-frame sequences without a premature stop codon were defined as productive reads. TCRdb reworked the public reads: Q25 trimming with fastp, MiXCR clone assembly, productive beta chains retained. Rows with one shared CDR3 protein collapse into an entry with the most common genes and DNA. In this record, the V and J calls reflect TCRdb's handling and not the investigators' own analysis. For this sample the table gives 120,000 or so distinct CDR3 sequences, of which roughly 64% were detected only once. The top ten constitute 9.5% to 15% of the sample.

The sample consisted of lung tumor tissue. The chain employs TRBV5-6 and TRBJ2-5; no D gene call is confident. This clonotype was sampled from a man aged 30 to 39 with non-small cell lung cancer. The DNA sequence is given as TGTGCCTGCAGCTTGTTAGAGACCCAATGCTTC. Its product reads: CACSLLETQCF.